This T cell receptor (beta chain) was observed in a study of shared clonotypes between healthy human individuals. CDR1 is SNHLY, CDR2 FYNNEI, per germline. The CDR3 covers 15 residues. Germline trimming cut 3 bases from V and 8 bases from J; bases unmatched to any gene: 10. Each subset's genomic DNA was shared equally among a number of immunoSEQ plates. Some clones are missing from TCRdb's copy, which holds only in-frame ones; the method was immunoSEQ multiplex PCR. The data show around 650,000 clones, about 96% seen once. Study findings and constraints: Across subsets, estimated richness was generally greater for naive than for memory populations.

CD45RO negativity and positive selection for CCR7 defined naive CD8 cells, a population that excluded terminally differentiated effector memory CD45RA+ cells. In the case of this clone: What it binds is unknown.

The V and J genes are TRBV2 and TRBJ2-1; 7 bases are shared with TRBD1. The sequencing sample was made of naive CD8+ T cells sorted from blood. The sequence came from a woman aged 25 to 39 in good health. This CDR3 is CASSDVAGGPHEQFF. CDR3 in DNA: TGTGCCAGCAGTGATGTGGCAGGGGGTCCCCATGAGCAGTTCTTC.